Listed below are T cell receptor beta chains from one sample, sequenced in a study of blood T cells in healthy people across ages. Using its own MiXCR run on the 5' RACE reads, TCRdb lists one record per CDR3 protein. Of roughly 1,000,000 distinct CDR3 sequences listed, under 30% are singletons. These sequences were also reported in another study, on T cells of mothers and their children.

The sample was blood. Every receptor here comes from a girl aged 2 to 9 in good health. CDR3s include the opening cysteine and the closing phenylalanine or tryptophan. The D gene is left open where the match is weak. The size of a clone is reported for some rows only, either as once, few or many, or as a class for expanded clones.

CDR3nt: TGTGCCACCGGGAAGACTCCAACCTACGAGCAGTACTTC
CDR3aa: CATGKTPTYEQYF
d_gene: NA
j_gene: TRBJ2-7
v_gene: TRBV15
abundance: NA

CDR3nt: TGTGCCAGCAGTGAAAAGGGGGAGACAGATACGCAGTATTTT
CDR3aa: CASSEKGETDTQYF
d_gene: NA
j_gene: TRBJ2-3
v_gene: TRBV2
abundance: NA

CDR3nt: TGTGCCAGCAGTTTTTTAGTAGGCGACGAGCAGTACTTC
CDR3aa: CASSFLVGDEQYF
d_gene: NA
j_gene: TRBJ2-7
v_gene: TRBV28
abundance: NA

CDR3nt: TGTGCCAGCAAGACTAGCGGGAGGGTATACAATGAGCAGTTCTTC
CDR3aa: CASKTSGRVYNEQFF
d_gene: TRBD2
j_gene: TRBJ2-1
v_gene: TRBV6-5
abundance: NA

CDR3nt: TGTGCCAGCAGTGATAGGGCCAACGTCCTGACTTTC
CDR3aa: CASSDRANVLTF
d_gene: NA
j_gene: TRBJ2-6
v_gene: TRBV2
abundance: NA

CDR3nt: TGTGCCAGCAGCTTAGCCTCTAGCGGGGGCTTGGCCTACGAGCAGTACTTC
CDR3aa: CASSLASSGGLAYEQYF
d_gene: TRBD2
j_gene: TRBJ2-7
v_gene: TRBV7-8
abundance: NA

CDR3nt: TGTGCCAGCAGCTCTCGACACGTGCCCAATCAGCCCCAGCATTTT
CDR3aa: CASSSRHVPNQPQHF
d_gene: NA
j_gene: TRBJ1-5
v_gene: TRBV13
abundance: NA

CDR3nt: TGTGCCAGCAGTTACTCGGGTCAGCTCTACGAGCAGTACTTC
CDR3aa: CASSYSGQLYEQYF
d_gene: NA
j_gene: TRBJ2-7
v_gene: TRBV6-5
abundance: many

CDR3nt: TGTGCCAGCAGCTTATTTCTGGGCACTACCTACAATGAGCAGTTCTTC
CDR3aa: CASSLFLGTTYNEQFF
d_gene: NA
j_gene: TRBJ2-1
v_gene: TRBV11-2
abundance: NA

CDR3nt: TGCGCCAGCAGCTTGGGAGGCGGACAGGTACTCGGTGGCTACACCTTC
CDR3aa: CASSLGGGQVLGGYTF
d_gene: TRBD1
j_gene: TRBJ1-2
v_gene: TRBV5-1
abundance: NA

CDR3nt: TGTGCCAGCAGACCCACCGGTTCCTCTGGTAGCTATGGCTACACCTTC
CDR3aa: CASRPTGSSGSYGYTF
d_gene: NA
j_gene: TRBJ1-2
v_gene: TRBV6-5
abundance: NA

CDR3nt: TGCGCCAGCAGCCAACACTGGGACGGCGGAGCTTTCGAGCAGTACTTC
CDR3aa: CASSQHWDGGAFEQYF
d_gene: NA
j_gene: TRBJ2-7
v_gene: TRBV4-1
abundance: NA

CDR3nt: TGTGCCAGCAGTAGCCATCGAAACACTGAAGCTTTCTTT
CDR3aa: CASSSHRNTEAFF
d_gene: NA
j_gene: TRBJ1-1
v_gene: TRBV28
abundance: NA

CDR3nt: TGTGCCAGCAGCTTTGCGACAGGGCTGAATTCACCCCTCCACTTT
CDR3aa: CASSFATGLNSPLHF
d_gene: TRBD1
j_gene: TRBJ1-6
v_gene: TRBV7-2
abundance: few

CDR3nt: TGTGCCAGCAGTTTGTCTAGCGTTACGAGAGAGACCCAGTACTTC
CDR3aa: CASSLSSVTRETQYF
d_gene: NA
j_gene: TRBJ2-5
v_gene: TRBV28
abundance: NA

CDR3nt: TGTGCCAGTCGCGACAGAGTTAGGAATTCACCCCTCCACTTT
CDR3aa: CASRDRVRNSPLHF
d_gene: NA
j_gene: TRBJ1-6
v_gene: TRBV19
abundance: NA

CDR3nt: TGTGCCAGCAGTTACTCCGGGGGAGACACTGAAGCTTTCTTT
CDR3aa: CASSYSGGDTEAFF
d_gene: NA
j_gene: TRBJ1-1
v_gene: TRBV6-5
abundance: few

CDR3nt: TGTGCCACCAGTGTTCCGGGAGGGTTCGGGGAGCTGTTTTTT
CDR3aa: CATSVPGGFGELFF
d_gene: TRBD2
j_gene: TRBJ2-2
v_gene: TRBV24-1
abundance: few

CDR3nt: TGCAGCGTCGAAATGCAGGGGATGACGGACATTCAGTACTTC
CDR3aa: CSVEMQGMTDIQYF
d_gene: NA
j_gene: TRBJ2-4
v_gene: TRBV29-1
abundance: few

CDR3nt: TGCAGTGCGCCGATTGGGCTACGACCTGAAAAACTGTTTTTT
CDR3aa: CSAPIGLRPEKLFF
d_gene: NA
j_gene: TRBJ1-4
v_gene: TRBV20-1
abundance: few

CDR3nt: TGCGCCAGCAGCTTGGTCCCAGGGGGGGAACAGCCCCAGCATTTT
CDR3aa: CASSLVPGGEQPQHF
d_gene: TRBD1
j_gene: TRBJ1-5
v_gene: TRBV5-1
abundance: NA

CDR3nt: TGTGCCAGCTCTTTCGGGGGCGACTATGGCTACACCTTC
CDR3aa: CASSFGGDYGYTF
d_gene: NA
j_gene: TRBJ1-2
v_gene: TRBV27
abundance: many

CDR3nt: TGCAGCGTTGAGGCGGGGGACGAGACCCAGTACTTC
CDR3aa: CSVEAGDETQYF
d_gene: TRBD2
j_gene: TRBJ2-5
v_gene: TRBV29-1
abundance: NA

CDR3nt: TGCAGTGCTATGCTAGCGGGGTTATACAATGAGCAGTTCTTC
CDR3aa: CSAMLAGLYNEQFF
d_gene: TRBD2
j_gene: TRBJ2-1
v_gene: TRBV20-1
abundance: few

CDR3nt: TGTGCCAGCAGTGCTGGAAGCACAGATACGCAGTATTTT
CDR3aa: CASSAGSTDTQYF
d_gene: NA
j_gene: TRBJ2-3
v_gene: TRBV12-3/TRBV12-4
abundance: NA

CDR3nt: TGCGCCAGCAGCTTCGGCGGCAGCCAAGGGACTGAAGCTTTCTTT
CDR3aa: CASSFGGSQGTEAFF
d_gene: NA
j_gene: TRBJ1-1
v_gene: TRBV5-1
abundance: NA

CDR3nt: TGTGCCAGCAGCTCTTTAGCGGGAGTGGTCTTC
CDR3aa: CASSSLAGVVF
d_gene: TRBD2
j_gene: TRBJ2-1
v_gene: TRBV7-2
abundance: NA

CDR3nt: TGCAGTGCCGAAGGAGCGGAGAGCTCCTACAATGAGCAGTTCTTC
CDR3aa: CSAEGAESSYNEQFF
d_gene: NA
j_gene: TRBJ2-1
v_gene: TRBV20-1
abundance: NA

CDR3nt: TGTGCCAGCAGCCACGACAGGGAAGAAGAGACCCAGTACTTC
CDR3aa: CASSHDREEETQYF
d_gene: TRBD1
j_gene: TRBJ2-5
v_gene: TRBV3-1
abundance: NA

CDR3nt: TGCGCCAGCAGCACGGGACAGGAGCAGTTCTTC
CDR3aa: CASSTGQEQFF
d_gene: TRBD1
j_gene: TRBJ2-1
v_gene: TRBV5-1
abundance: NA

CDR3nt: TGTGCCAGCAGTGAAGAGGGCGGACCCCAGCATTTT
CDR3aa: CASSEEGGPQHF
d_gene: NA
j_gene: TRBJ1-5
v_gene: TRBV25-1
abundance: NA

CDR3nt: TGCGCCAGCAGCTCAGTGCAGGGAGACACTGAAGCTTTCTTT
CDR3aa: CASSSVQGDTEAFF
d_gene: NA
j_gene: TRBJ1-1
v_gene: TRBV5-1
abundance: few

CDR3nt: TGTGCTAGTGGTTTGCTCGAGTACGAGCAGTACTTC
CDR3aa: CASGLLEYEQYF
d_gene: NA
j_gene: TRBJ2-7
v_gene: TRBV12-5
abundance: few

CDR3nt: TGTGCCAGCGGTGGGGGGGGGCAAGACACTGAAGCTTTCTTT
CDR3aa: CASGGGGQDTEAFF
d_gene: NA
j_gene: TRBJ1-1
v_gene: TRBV27
abundance: few

CDR3nt: TGTGCCAGCAGTCGGGCCCTGGGGAACACTGAAGCTTTCTTT
CDR3aa: CASSRALGNTEAFF
d_gene: NA
j_gene: TRBJ1-1
v_gene: TRBV28
abundance: NA

CDR3nt: TGTAGCGTTGTCTGGGGAACAGATACGCAGTATTTT
CDR3aa: CSVVWGTDTQYF
d_gene: NA
j_gene: TRBJ2-3
v_gene: TRBV29-1
abundance: few

CDR3nt: TGCAGCGTCTTGACCGGGACTAGCCTCACAGATACGCAGTATTTT
CDR3aa: CSVLTGTSLTDTQYF
d_gene: TRBD2
j_gene: TRBJ2-3
v_gene: TRBV29-1
abundance: NA

CDR3nt: TGTGCCAGCAGTCCCAGCGGGGGGGCGAACAATGAGCAGTTCTTC
CDR3aa: CASSPSGGANNEQFF
d_gene: TRBD2
j_gene: TRBJ2-1
v_gene: TRBV7-3
abundance: NA

CDR3nt: TGCAGCGTTGATTTTACGGCGGGAGGCGGAAATGAGCAGTTCTTC
CDR3aa: CSVDFTAGGGNEQFF
d_gene: TRBD2
j_gene: TRBJ2-1
v_gene: TRBV29-1
abundance: few

CDR3nt: TGTGCCACCAGTTCCTCCACTAGCGGCTCCTACGAGCAGTACTTC
CDR3aa: CATSSSTSGSYEQYF
d_gene: TRBD2
j_gene: TRBJ2-7
v_gene: TRBV24-1
abundance: few

CDR3nt: TGTGCCAGCAGCTTTCCGGGGACAGACCCCCTCGGCTACACCTTC
CDR3aa: CASSFPGTDPLGYTF
d_gene: TRBD1
j_gene: TRBJ1-2
v_gene: TRBV7-2
abundance: NA

CDR3nt: TGTGCCAGCACCCTGAAAGGGGGCACAGATACGCAGTATTTT
CDR3aa: CASTLKGGTDTQYF
d_gene: NA
j_gene: TRBJ2-3
v_gene: TRBV28
abundance: NA

CDR3nt: TGTGCCTCAAGGGAATCGGGCTCTGGAAACACCATATATTTT
CDR3aa: CASRESGSGNTIYF
d_gene: NA
j_gene: TRBJ1-3
v_gene: TRBV10-3
abundance: NA

CDR3nt: TGTGCCAGCAGCCCCAGATTCTCAGACCCGGGACAGGGTAACTATGGCTACACCTTC
CDR3aa: CASSPRFSDPGQGNYGYTF
d_gene: TRBD1
j_gene: TRBJ1-2
v_gene: TRBV4-2
abundance: NA

CDR3nt: TGCAGCGTTCGCCCCGACGGAAGCTACACCTTC
CDR3aa: CSVRPDGSYTF
d_gene: NA
j_gene: TRBJ1-2
v_gene: TRBV29-1
abundance: NA

CDR3nt: TGTGCCAGCCGCGACGGGACTAGCGGGGGTGGGGACATTCAGTACTTC
CDR3aa: CASRDGTSGGGDIQYF
d_gene: TRBD2
j_gene: TRBJ2-4
v_gene: TRBV6-2/TRBV6-3
abundance: few

CDR3nt: TGCAGTGCAGAAGCGGGGGAACTCAATGAGCAGTTCTTC
CDR3aa: CSAEAGELNEQFF
d_gene: TRBD2
j_gene: TRBJ2-1
v_gene: TRBV20-1
abundance: NA

CDR3nt: TGCGCCAGCAGGGGGACTAGCGGGGGCCTTCTCACAGATACGCAGTATTTT
CDR3aa: CASRGTSGGLLTDTQYF
d_gene: TRBD2
j_gene: TRBJ2-3
v_gene: TRBV5-1
abundance: NA

CDR3nt: TGTGCCAGCAGCTTAGAGCACCTACTCAGCTCCTACAATGAGCAGTTCTTC
CDR3aa: CASSLEHLLSSYNEQFF
d_gene: NA
j_gene: TRBJ2-1
v_gene: TRBV11-2
abundance: NA

CDR3nt: TGTGCCAGCAGTACGACACGACAGCCCTATGGCTACACCTTC
CDR3aa: CASSTTRQPYGYTF
d_gene: NA
j_gene: TRBJ1-2
v_gene: TRBV6-2/TRBV6-3
abundance: few

CDR3nt: TGTGCCAGCAGGGGGGGGAACTCTGGAAACACCATATATTTT
CDR3aa: CASRGGNSGNTIYF
d_gene: NA
j_gene: TRBJ1-3
v_gene: TRBV2
abundance: few

CDR3nt: TGCAGCGTTGAATTGGCGGGAGGAGGTTACGAGCAGTACTTC
CDR3aa: CSVELAGGGYEQYF
d_gene: TRBD2
j_gene: TRBJ2-7
v_gene: TRBV29-1
abundance: few

CDR3nt: TGTGCCACCAGCAGGGTGTTTCCAGATACGCAGTATTTT
CDR3aa: CATSRVFPDTQYF
d_gene: NA
j_gene: TRBJ2-3
v_gene: TRBV15
abundance: few

CDR3nt: TGTGCCAGCAGCCCTTCCTCTGAACTGGTTAATGAGCAGTTCTTC
CDR3aa: CASSPSSELVNEQFF
d_gene: NA
j_gene: TRBJ2-1
v_gene: TRBV3-1
abundance: NA

CDR3nt: TGTGCCATCAGCCAGACAGGGGAAGGGGACTATGGCTACACCTTC
CDR3aa: CAISQTGEGDYGYTF
d_gene: TRBD1
j_gene: TRBJ1-2
v_gene: TRBV10-3
abundance: few

CDR3nt: TGTGCCAGCCTAGGGCCGCCTGGGGCCAACGTCCTGACTTTC
CDR3aa: CASLGPPGANVLTF
d_gene: NA
j_gene: TRBJ2-6
v_gene: TRBV6-1
abundance: few

CDR3nt: TGTGCCATCAGTGAGTCGATATGGGGGGAACGGACCAGCTCCTACGAGCAGTACTTC
CDR3aa: CAISESIWGERTSSYEQYF
d_gene: NA
j_gene: TRBJ2-7
v_gene: TRBV10-3
abundance: once

CDR3nt: TGTGCCAGCAGCTTAGCGCTTTCTTACAGGTTTAATGAAAAACTGTTTTTT
CDR3aa: CASSLALSYRFNEKLFF
d_gene: NA
j_gene: TRBJ1-4
v_gene: TRBV7-2
abundance: NA

CDR3nt: TGCAGTTCGCGGGGGGGGCCCTATGGCTACACCTTC
CDR3aa: CSSRGGPYGYTF
d_gene: NA
j_gene: TRBJ1-2
v_gene: TRBV20-1
abundance: few

CDR3nt: TGCGCCAGCGCCGAAACTAGCAACTACGAGCAGTACTTC
CDR3aa: CASAETSNYEQYF
d_gene: NA
j_gene: TRBJ2-7
v_gene: TRBV4-1
abundance: few